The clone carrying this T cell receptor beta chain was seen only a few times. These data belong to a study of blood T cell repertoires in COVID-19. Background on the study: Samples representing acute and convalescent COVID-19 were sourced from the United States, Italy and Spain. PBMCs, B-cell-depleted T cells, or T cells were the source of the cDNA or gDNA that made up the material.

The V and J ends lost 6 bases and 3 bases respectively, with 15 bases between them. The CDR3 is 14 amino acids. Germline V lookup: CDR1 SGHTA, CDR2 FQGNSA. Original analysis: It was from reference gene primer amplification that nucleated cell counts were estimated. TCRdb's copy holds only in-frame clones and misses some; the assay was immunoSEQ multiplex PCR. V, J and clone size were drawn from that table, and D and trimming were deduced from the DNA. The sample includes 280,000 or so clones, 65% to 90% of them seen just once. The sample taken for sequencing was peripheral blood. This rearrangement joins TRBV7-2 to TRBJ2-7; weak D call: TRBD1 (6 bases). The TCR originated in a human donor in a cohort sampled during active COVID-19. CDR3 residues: CASREQGTLYEQYF. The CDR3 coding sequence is TGTGCCAGCAGAGAACAGGGTACCCTCTACGAGCAGTACTTC.